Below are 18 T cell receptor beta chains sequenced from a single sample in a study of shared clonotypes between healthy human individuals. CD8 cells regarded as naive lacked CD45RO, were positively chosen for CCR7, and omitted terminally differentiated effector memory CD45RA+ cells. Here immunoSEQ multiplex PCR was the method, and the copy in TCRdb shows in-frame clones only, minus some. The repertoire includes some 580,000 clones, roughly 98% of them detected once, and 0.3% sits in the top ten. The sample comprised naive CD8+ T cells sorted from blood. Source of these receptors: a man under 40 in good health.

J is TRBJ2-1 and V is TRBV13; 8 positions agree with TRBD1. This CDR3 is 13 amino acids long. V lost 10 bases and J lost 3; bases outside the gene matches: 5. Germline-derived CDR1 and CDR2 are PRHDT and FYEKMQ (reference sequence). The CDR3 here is CATEQGGYNEQFF. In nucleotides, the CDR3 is TGTGCCACCGAACAGGGGGGCTACAATGAGCAGTTCTTC.

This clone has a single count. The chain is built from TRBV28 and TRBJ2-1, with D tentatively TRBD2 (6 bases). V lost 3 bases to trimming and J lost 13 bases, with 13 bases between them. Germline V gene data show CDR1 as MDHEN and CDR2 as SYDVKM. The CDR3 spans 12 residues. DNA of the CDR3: TGTGCCAGCAGTTTTGGCGGGACGAAACAGTTCTTC. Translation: CASSFGGTKQFF. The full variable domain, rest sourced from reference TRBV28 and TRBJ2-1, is DVKVTQSSRYLVKRTGEKVFLECVQDMDHENMFWYRQDPGLGLRLIYFSYDVKMKEKGDIPEGYSVSREKKERFSLILESASTNQTSMYLCASSFGGTKQFFGPGTRLTVL.

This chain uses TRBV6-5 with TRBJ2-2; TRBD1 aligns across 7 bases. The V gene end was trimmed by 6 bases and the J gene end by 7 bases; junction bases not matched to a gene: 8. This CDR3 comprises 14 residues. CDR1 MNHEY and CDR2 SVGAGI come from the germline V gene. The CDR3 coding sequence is TGTGCCAGCAGCCTAGCAGGGGGAAGCGGGGAGCTGTTTTTT. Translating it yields CASSLAGGSGELFF.

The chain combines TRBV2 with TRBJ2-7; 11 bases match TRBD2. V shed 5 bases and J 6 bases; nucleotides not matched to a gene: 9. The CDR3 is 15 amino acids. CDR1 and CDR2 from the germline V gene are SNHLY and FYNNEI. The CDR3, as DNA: TGTGCCAGCAGTCCCCGGACTAGCGGGTCTAGCGAGCAGTACTTC. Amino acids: CASSPRTSGSSEQYF.

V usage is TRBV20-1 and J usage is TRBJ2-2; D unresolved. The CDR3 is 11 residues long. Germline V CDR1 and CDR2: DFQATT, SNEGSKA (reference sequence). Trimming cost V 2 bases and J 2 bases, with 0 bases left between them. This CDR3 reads CSARNTGELFF. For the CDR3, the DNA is TGCAGTGCTAGAAACACCGGGGAGCTGTTTTTT.

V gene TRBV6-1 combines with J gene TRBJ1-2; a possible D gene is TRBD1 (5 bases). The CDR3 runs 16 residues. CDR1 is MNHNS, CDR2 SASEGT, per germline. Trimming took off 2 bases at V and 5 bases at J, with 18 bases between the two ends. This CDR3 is CASSEPSWRQIYGYTF. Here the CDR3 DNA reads TGTGCCAGCAGTGAACCTAGCTGGAGACAGATTTATGGCTACACCTTC.

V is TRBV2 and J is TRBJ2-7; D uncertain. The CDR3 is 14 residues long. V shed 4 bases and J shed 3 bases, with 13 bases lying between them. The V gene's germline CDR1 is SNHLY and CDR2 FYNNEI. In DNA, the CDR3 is TGTGCCAGCAGTGGGTCTCTAGTAAGCTACGAGCAGTACTTC. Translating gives CASSGSLVSYEQYF.

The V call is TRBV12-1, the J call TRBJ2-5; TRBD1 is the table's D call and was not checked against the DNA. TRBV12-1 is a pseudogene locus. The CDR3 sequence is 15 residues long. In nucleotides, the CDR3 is TGTGCCAGCAGCTTTTTCAGGGCGGTAGAAGAGACCCAGTACTTC. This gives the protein CASSFFRAVEETQYF.

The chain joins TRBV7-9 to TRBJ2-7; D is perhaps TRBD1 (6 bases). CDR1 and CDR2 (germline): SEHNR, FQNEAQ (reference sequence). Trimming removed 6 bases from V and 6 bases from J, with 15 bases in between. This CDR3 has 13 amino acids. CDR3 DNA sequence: TGTGCCAGCAGTTGGACAGTCGTCTCCGAGCAGTACTTC. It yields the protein CASSWTVVSEQYF.

CDR3 in DNA: TGTGCCACCAGCACCAGGACAGAAATCTACGAGCAGTACTTC. This translates into CATSTRTEIYEQYF. The chain links TRBV28 to TRBJ2-7, with D perhaps matching TRBD1 (6 bases). This CDR3 has 14 amino acids. From germline, CDR1 is MDHEN and CDR2 SYDVKM. V gave up 10 bases and J gave up 3 bases, with 19 bases separating them.

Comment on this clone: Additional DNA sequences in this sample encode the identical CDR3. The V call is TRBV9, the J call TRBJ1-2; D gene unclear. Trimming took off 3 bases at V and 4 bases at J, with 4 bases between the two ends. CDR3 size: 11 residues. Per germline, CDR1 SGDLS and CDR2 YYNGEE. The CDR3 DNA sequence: TGTGCCAGCAGCGCCCCCTATGGCTACACCTTC. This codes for CASSAPYGYTF. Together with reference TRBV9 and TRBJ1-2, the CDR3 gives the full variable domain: DSGVTQTPKHLITATGQRVTLRCSPRSGDLSVYWYQQSLDQGLQFLIQYYNGEERAKGNILERFSAQQFPDLHSELNLSSLELGDSALYFCASSAPYGYTFGSGTRLTVV.

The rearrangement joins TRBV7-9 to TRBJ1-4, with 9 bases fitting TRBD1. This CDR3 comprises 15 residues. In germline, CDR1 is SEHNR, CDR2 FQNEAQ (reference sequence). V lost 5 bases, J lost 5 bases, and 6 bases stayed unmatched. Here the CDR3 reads CASSNRDRDNEKLFF. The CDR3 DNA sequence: TGTGCCAGCAGCAACCGGGACAGGGACAATGAAAAACTGTTTTTT. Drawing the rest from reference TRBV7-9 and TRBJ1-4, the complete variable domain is DTGVSQNPRHKITKRGQNVTFRCDPISEHNRLYWYRQTLGQGPEFLTYFQNEAQLEKSRLLSDRFSAERPKGSFSTLEIQRTEQGDSAMYLCASSNRDRDNEKLFFGSGTQLSVL.

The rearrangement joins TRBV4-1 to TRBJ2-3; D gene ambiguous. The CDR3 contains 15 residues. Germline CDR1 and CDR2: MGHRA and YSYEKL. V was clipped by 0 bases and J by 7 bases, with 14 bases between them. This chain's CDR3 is CASSQESREVYTQYF. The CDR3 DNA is TGCGCCAGCAGCCAAGAATCACGAGAGGTTTATACGCAGTATTTT.

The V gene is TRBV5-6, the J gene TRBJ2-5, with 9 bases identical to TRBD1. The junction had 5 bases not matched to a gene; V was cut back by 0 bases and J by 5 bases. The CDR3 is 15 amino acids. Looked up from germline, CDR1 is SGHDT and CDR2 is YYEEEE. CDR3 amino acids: CASSLVGQGRETQYF. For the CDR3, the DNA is TGTGCCAGCAGCTTGGTGGGACAGGGCAGGGAGACCCAGTACTTC.

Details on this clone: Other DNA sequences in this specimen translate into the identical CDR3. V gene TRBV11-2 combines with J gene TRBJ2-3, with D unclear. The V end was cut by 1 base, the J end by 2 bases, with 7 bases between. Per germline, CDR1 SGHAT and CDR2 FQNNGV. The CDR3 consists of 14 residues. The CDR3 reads CASSLVGSTDTQYF. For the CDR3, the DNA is TGTGCCAGCAGCTTAGTCGGCTCCACAGATACGCAGTATTTT.

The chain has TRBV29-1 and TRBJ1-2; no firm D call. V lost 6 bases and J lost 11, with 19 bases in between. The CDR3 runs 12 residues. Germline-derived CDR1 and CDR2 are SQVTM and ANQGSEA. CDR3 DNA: TGCAGCGTCCGCTCGGACCTCGCCGGGTACACCTTC. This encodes CSVRSDLAGYTF.

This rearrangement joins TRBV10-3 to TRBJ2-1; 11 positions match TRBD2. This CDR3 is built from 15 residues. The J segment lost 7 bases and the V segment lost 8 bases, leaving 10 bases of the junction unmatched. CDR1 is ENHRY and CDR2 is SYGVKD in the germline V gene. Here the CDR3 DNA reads TGTGCCATCCAGGGAACTAGCGGGAGACGTAATGAGCAGTTCTTC. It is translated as CAIQGTSGRRNEQFF.

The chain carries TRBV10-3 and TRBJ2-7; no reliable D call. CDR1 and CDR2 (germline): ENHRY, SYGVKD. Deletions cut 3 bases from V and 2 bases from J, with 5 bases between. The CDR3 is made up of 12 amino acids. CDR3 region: CAISEEAYEQYF. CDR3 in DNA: TGTGCCATCAGTGAAGAGGCCTACGAGCAGTACTTC.